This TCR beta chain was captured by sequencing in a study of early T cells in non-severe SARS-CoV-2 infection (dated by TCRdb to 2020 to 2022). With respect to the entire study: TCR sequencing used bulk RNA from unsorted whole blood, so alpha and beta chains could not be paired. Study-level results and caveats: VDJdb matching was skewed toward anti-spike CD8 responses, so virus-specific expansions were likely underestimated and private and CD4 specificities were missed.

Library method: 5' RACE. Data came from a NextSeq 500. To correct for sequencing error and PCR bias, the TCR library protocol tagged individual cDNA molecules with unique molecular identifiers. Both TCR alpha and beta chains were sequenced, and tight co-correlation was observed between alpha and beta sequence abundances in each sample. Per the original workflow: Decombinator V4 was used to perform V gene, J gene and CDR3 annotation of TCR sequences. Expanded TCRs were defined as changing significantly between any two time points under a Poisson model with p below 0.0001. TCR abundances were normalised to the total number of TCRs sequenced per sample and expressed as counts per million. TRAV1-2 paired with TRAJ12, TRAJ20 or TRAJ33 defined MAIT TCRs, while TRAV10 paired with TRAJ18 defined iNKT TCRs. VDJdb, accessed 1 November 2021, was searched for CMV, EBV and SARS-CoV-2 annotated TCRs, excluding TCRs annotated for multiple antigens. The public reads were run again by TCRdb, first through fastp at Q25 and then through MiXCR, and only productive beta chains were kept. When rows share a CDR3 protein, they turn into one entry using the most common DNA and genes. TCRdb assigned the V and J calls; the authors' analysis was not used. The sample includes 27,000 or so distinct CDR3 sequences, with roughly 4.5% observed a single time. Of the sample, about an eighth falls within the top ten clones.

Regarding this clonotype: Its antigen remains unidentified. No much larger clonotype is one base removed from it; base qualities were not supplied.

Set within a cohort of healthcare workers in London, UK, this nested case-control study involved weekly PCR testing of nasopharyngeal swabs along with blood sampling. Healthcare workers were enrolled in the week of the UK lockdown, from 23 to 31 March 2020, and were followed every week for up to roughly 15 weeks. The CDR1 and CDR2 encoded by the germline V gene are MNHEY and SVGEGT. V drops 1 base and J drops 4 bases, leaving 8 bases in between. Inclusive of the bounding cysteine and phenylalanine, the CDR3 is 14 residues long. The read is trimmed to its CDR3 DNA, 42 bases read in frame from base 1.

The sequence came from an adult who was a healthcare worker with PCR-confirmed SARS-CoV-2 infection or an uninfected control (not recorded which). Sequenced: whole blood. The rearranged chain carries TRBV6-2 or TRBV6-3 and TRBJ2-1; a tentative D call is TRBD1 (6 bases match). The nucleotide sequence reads TGTGCCAGCAGTTACTGGACAGATTACAATGAGCAGTTCTTC. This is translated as CASSYWTDYNEQFF.